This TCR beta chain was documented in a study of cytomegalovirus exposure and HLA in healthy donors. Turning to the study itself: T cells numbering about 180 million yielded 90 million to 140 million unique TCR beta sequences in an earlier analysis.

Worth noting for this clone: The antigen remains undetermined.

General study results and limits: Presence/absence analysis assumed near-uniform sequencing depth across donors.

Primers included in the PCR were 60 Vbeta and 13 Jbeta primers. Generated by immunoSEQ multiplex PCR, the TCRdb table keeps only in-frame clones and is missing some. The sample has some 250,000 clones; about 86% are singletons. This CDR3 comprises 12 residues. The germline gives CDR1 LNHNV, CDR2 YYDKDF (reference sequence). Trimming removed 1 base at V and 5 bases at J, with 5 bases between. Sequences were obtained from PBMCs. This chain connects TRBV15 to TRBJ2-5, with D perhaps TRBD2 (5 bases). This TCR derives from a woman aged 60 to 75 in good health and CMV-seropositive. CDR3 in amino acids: CATSRGGETQYF. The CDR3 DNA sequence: TGTGCCACCAGCAGAGGAGGGGAGACCCAGTACTTC. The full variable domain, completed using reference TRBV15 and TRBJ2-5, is DAMVIQNPRYQVTQFGKPVTLSCSQTLNHNVMYWYQQKSSQAPKLLFHYYDKDFNNEADTPDNFQSRRPNTSFCFLDIRSPGLGDTAMYLCATSRGGETQYFGPGTRLLVL.